This T cell receptor beta chain was obtained from a study of early T cells in non-severe SARS-CoV-2 infection. Turning to the study itself: Chains were not paired, and sequencing was done on bulk RNA from unsorted whole blood.

Each single cDNA molecule received a unique molecular identifier. One entry per CDR3 protein, called by TCRdb with MiXCR from the 5' RACE reads. Here the sample spans 50,000 to 70,000 distinct CDR3 sequences, roughly 8% being singletons. This clonotype appeared many times. Antigen: not known. Notes on the study in general: Comparison of clonotypes with VDJdb favored anti-spike CD8 responses while missing private and CD4 specificities.

This CDR3 is built from 12 residues. V lost 8 bases to trimming and J lost 0 bases, with 8 bases between them. The germline V gene has CDR1 LGHDT and CDR2 YNNKEL (reference sequence). The clonotype originates from an adult who was a healthcare worker with PCR-confirmed SARS-CoV-2 infection or an uninfected control (not recorded which). The sequenced sample was whole blood. V usage is TRBV3-1 and J usage is TRBJ2-7; D is unresolved. The CDR3 DNA reads as TGTGCCAGCGGGCTGGGCTCCTACGAGCAGTACTTC. This encodes CASGLGSYEQYF.